Below are 3 T cell receptor beta chains sequenced from a single sample in a study of regulatory T cells in long-lasting Graves disease. For TCR beta, libraries came from iRepertoire HTBI primers and Arm-PCR of CDR3 regions. TCRdb passed the multiplex PCR reads through MiXCR, listing each CDR3 protein once. The sample lists approximately 230,000 distinct CDR3 sequences; around 19% were seen once. Time point in this sample: newly diagnosed GD, antithyroid drugs for less than 3 months. With RNA extracted from PBMCs as input, the TCR library was made. The sample here was peripheral blood mononuclear cells (PBMCs), taken at new diagnosis, from a patient treated with antithyroid drugs. The receptors originated from a female donor with Graves disease.

This clonotype was seen at least ten times. V gene TRBV6-1 combines with J gene TRBJ2-2; TRBD1 is a possible D gene (5 bases). The germline V and J ends were trimmed by 6 bases and 0 bases, with 11 bases remaining between them. The CDR3 spans 15 residues. From germline, CDR1 is MNHNS and CDR2 SASEGT. CDR3 region: CASRLDRSNTGELFF. CDR3 DNA sequence: TGTGCCAGCAGATTAGACAGATCGAACACCGGGGAGCTGTTTTTT.

The chain couples TRBV11-2 to TRBJ2-7; 9 positions agree with TRBD2. Per the germline V gene, CDR1 is SGHAT and CDR2 is FQNNGV. The CDR3 is 14 amino acids. With V trimmed by 1 base and J by 6 bases, 4 bases remained unmatched. DNA of the CDR3: TGTGCCAGCAGCTTAGCGGGACTAGCAGGCGAGCAGTACTTC. It encodes CASSLAGLAGEQYF.

This clonotype has just a few counts. Since a much larger clone is just one base distant, this may be a read error. The chain recombines TRBV6-1 with TRBJ1-4; D unresolved. Per germline, CDR1 MNHNS and CDR2 SASEGT. This CDR3 spans 15 amino acids. The CDR3 spells CASSEDSGRNEKLLF. Here the CDR3 DNA reads TGTGCCAGCAGTGAAGACAGCGGCCGCAATGAAAAACTGCTTTTT.